Sequencing of this TCR beta chain was carried out in a study of T-cell memory formation after mild COVID-19. Study-wide results and caveats: Those CD4+ clones that contracted were mainly in CM and EM (CD8+ ones in EMRA). Confirmation of SARS-CoV-2 specificity was lacking for second-wave clones peaking day 37. Several responding clones turned up in pre-infection memory, indicating that cross-reactive memory may have taken part.

MiXCR was run by TCRdb on the 5' RACE reads, yielding one entry per CDR3 protein. The sample records around 390,000 distinct CDR3 sequences, about 15% being singletons. This clonotype was observed many times. Its antigen is unidentified. The CDR3 contains 12 residues. The germline V gene has CDR1 MNHEY and CDR2 SVGEGT. V dropped 6 bases and J dropped 2 bases, with 7 bases sitting between them. Sequencing was performed on PBMCs or a T cell subset sorted from them (not recorded which). This clonotype was sampled from a man aged 18 to 29 who had mild COVID-19 (a few samples of this study predate the infection). Cell type and time point are not known. The chain links TRBV6-2 or TRBV6-3 to TRBJ2-5, with D maybe TRBD1 (5 bases). CDR3 sequence: CASSDSQETQYF. The CDR3 nucleotides are TGTGCCAGCAGCGACAGTCAAGAGACCCAGTACTTC.